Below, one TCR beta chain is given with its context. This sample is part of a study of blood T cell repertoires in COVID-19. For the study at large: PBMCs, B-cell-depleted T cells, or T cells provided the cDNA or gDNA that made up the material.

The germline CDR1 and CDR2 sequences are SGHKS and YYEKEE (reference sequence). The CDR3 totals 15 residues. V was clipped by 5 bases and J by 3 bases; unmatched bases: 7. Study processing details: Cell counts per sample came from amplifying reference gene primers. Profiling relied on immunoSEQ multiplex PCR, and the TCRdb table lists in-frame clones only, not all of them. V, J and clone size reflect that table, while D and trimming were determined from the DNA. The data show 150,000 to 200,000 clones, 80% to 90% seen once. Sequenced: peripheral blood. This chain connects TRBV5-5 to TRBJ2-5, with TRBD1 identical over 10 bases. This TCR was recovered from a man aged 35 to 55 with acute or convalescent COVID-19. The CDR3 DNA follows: TGTGCCAGCAGGAAAAGGGACAGGGGCGAAGAGACCCAGTACTTC. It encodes CASRKRDRGEETQYF.